This is a list of T cell receptor beta chains from one sample in a study of shared clonotypes between healthy human individuals. The assay was immunoSEQ multiplex PCR, and TCRdb's table has in-frame clones only and misses some. The sample has approximately 2.5 million clones; approximately 93% are singletons. Input material: naive CD4+ T cells from PBMCs. These receptors all stem from a man aged 18 to 30 in good health. Some clones in this sample may be carry-over from other donors' samples. Both conserved end residues are part of each CDR3.

v_gene	len	j_gene	CDR3aa
TRBV28	15	TRBJ2-7	CASSLFPDREYEQYF
TRBV19	13	TRBJ2-7	CASSALAGGEQYF
TRBV27	12	TRBJ2-7	CASSVQGAEQYF
TRBV5-1	14	TRBJ2-1	CASSLGVPDNEQFF
TRBV28	15	TRBJ1-5	CASSLLKRSNQPQHF
TRBV29-1	14	TRBJ2-3	CSVETRTGVDTQYF
TRBV5-1	15	TRBJ2-5	CASSLAGQGGETQYF
TRBV5-6	17	TRBJ1-3	CASSFRQGGSSGNTIYF
TRBV5-1	13	TRBJ2-2	CASALIDTGELFF
TRBV19	17	TRBJ2-7	CASWGAGGAGHSYEQYF
TRBV5-1	15	TRBJ2-2	CASAKDRANTGELFF
TRBV11-2	15	TRBJ2-1	CASRVRGTLYNEQFF
TRBV7-2	13	TRBJ1-1	CASSHLVYTEAFF
TRBV19	16	TRBJ2-3	CASSPGTGRATDTQYF
TRBV2	15	TRBJ1-5	CASSEEGGGLGPQHF
TRBV11-2	15	TRBJ1-6	CASSSGQAYNSPLHF
TRBV5-4	15	TRBJ2-1	CASSLVLGDPGEQFF